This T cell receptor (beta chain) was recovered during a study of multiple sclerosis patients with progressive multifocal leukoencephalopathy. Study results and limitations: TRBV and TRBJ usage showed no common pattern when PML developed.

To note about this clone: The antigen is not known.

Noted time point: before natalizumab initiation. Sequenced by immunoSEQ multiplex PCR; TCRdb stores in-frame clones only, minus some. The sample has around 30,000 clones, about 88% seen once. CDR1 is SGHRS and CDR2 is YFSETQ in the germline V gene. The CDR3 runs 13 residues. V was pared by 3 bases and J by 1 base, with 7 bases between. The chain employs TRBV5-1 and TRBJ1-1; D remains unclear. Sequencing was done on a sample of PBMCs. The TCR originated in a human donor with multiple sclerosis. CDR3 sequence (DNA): TGCGCCAGCAGCTCCTTGGGGAACACTGAAGCTTTCTTT. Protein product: CASSSLGNTEAFF.